Detailed here is one T cell receptor (beta chain). The antigen is not known. This entry comes from a study of T cell responses to AZD1222 COVID-19 vaccine. Study-level findings and limits: Unmutated variant regions reportedly attract nearly half of all spike-specific TCRs. Only after the peak T cell response were repertoires sampled. Just a handful of AZD1222 recipients were seropositive at baseline.

Combined were second doses at about 4 or about 12 weeks. This CDR3 is built from 15 residues. V was cut by 2 bases and J by 2 bases, with 9 bases left in between. In germline, CDR1 is SEHNR, CDR2 FQNEAQ (reference sequence). Clones were read by immunoSEQ multiplex PCR, and TCRdb kept only the in-frame ones, dropping some. The table records 35,000 to 50,000 clones, approximately 90% of them present only once. The chain is built from TRBV7-9 and TRBJ2-2, with a possible D match to TRBD1 (7 bases). Sample: peripheral blood, taken 28 days after the second AZD1222 dose. The TCR sequence derives from an adult who received the AZD1222 COVID-19 vaccine. Written as DNA, the CDR3 is TGTGCCAGCAGCTTACAGGGGGGTAACACCGGGGAGCTGTTTTTT. Translated: CASSLQGGNTGELFF.